This T cell receptor beta chain is drawn from a study of blood T cell repertoires in COVID-19. This CDR3 is built from 17 residues. The germline gives CDR1 LGHDT, CDR2 YNNKEL (reference sequence). V gave up 1 base and J gave up 4 bases, with 14 bases separating them. Method: immunoSEQ multiplex PCR; TCRdb's copy keeps in-frame clones and lacks some. This sample has roughly 120,000 clones; 85% to 90% occur once, and the top ten carry under 5%. This sequence was found in a man aged 60-69 years with acute or convalescent COVID-19. Sequenced: peripheral blood. This sequence joins TRBV3-1 (or the pseudogene TRBV3-2) and TRBJ2-6; possibly TRBD2 for D (6 bases). The CDR3 is CASSQVTGVGGANVLTF. DNA of the CDR3: TGTGCCAGCAGCCAAGTAACGGGAGTAGGAGGGGCCAACGTCCTGACTTTC.